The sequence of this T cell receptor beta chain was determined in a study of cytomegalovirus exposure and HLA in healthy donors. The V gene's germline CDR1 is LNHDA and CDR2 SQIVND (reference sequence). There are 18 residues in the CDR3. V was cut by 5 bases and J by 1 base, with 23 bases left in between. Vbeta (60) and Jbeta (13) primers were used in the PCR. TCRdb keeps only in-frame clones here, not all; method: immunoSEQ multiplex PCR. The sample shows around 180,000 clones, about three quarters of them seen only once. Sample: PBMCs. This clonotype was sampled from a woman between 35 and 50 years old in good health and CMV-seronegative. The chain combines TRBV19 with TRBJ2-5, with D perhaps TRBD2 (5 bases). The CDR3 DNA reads TGTGCCAGTAGTGCTGATCGGGGATCTGGGGATCTCCAAGAGACCCAGTACTTC. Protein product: CASSADRGSGDLQETQYF.